The present entry profiles one T cell receptor beta chain with its context. V was pared by 5 bases and J by 7 bases, with 20 bases between. The CDR3 length is 15 residues. CDR1 MDHEN and CDR2 SYDVKM come from the germline V gene. This entry belongs to a study of blood T cell repertoires in COVID-19. Produced via immunoSEQ multiplex PCR; TCRdb's table is partial and in-frame only. The table records 20,000 to 30,000 clones, 90% of them present only once. The origin of this receptor is a woman aged 60-70 years with active COVID-19. The source material was peripheral blood. The chain couples TRBV28 to TRBJ1-2; tentative D call: TRBD1 (5 bases). The CDR3 spells CASSPRRGGGGGYTF. The DNA of the CDR3 is TGTGCCAGCAGTCCACGGCGTGGGGGGGGAGGTGGCTACACCTTC.